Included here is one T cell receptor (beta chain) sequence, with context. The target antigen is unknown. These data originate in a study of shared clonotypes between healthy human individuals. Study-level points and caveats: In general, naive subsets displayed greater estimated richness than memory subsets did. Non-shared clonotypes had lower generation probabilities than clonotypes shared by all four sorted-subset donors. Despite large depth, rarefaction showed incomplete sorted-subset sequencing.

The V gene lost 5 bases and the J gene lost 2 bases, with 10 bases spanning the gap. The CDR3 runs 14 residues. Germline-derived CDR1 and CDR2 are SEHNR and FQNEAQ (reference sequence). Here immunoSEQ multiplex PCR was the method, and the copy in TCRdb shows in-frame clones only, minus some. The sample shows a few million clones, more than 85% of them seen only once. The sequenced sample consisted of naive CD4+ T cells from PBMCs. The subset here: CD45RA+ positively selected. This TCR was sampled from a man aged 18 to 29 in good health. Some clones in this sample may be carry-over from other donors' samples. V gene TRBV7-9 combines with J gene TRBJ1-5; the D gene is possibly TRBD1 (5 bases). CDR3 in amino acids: CASSPRGGNQPQHF. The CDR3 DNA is TGTGCCAGCAGCCCCCGGGGGGGCAATCAGCCCCAGCATTTT.